Below, one TCR beta chain is given with its context. It lacks a known antigen. Within one base of it there is no much larger clone, and no base qualities were kept. Using the deep immunoSEQ assay, TCR CDR3 regions were amplified from genomic DNA by multiplex PCR. Genomic DNA extracted from each cell subset was distributed evenly over all wells of several immunoSEQ 96-well plates, and each plate served as one replicate. Each replicate PCR for sorted subsets received about 200 ng genomic DNA, equal to roughly 33,000 T cell genomes. Purified libraries were quantified with a Qubit 3.0 fluorometer, sized on a Bioanalyzer 2100, and re-quantified with the KAPA Library Quantification kit. A separate single-read 150-cycle Illumina NextSeq 550 flow cell was used to sequence each immunoSEQ 96-well plate. The paper's processing steps were these. The immunoSEQ output contained only junctional sequences without quality scores, so filtering could not match that applied to full-length reads. Sequences were annotated with PyIR, a Python wrapper for IgBLAST v1.9, using IMGT germline references to assign V/J genes and CDR3. Any read was removed if the V/J assignment was weak (E-value above 1e-6), the CDR3 was missing, or the read contained stop codons, out-of-frame junctions, or ambiguous translated residues. V3J clonotypes were defined as sequences sharing an identical inferred V gene, J gene, and CDR3 amino acid sequence. To compute the percentage overlap between repertoires, the number of shared unique clonotypes was divided by the size of the smaller repertoire. Richness of each repertoire was evaluated using RTK rarefaction, the Chao1 estimator, and Recon v2.1 estimates of unobserved clonotypes. OLGA was used to compute generation probabilities for all TCRbeta clonotypes that the gDNA method yielded from a handful of donors. In its TCRdb copy, this immuneACCESS table keeps in-frame sequences only and misses some clones. Where compared with another copy, unresolved V genes explain less than half of these, and the others have no known cause. That table furnishes V, J and clone size, whereas the DNA furnished D and trimming. The sample has over 2,000,000 clones on record, 93% of them singletons. The ten largest clones take up under 2% of the sample.

These data are taken from a study of shared clonotypes between healthy human individuals (dated by TCRdb to about 2020). In terms of the full investigation: A few men and a couple of women, aged 18 to 49 years, made up the cohort. For each donor, CD4 naive and CD4 memory were each given three plates, CD8 naive was given two plates, and CD8 memory was given one plate. To estimate repertoire size and how much clonotype sharing occurs between individuals, the study deeply sequenced the blood TCR repertoires of 5 or 6 healthy adults. Different laboratories and diverse techniques were used to prepare libraries and sequence TCR repertoires, to increase sequencing depth and limit assay-specific biases. Each donor's leukapheresis produced roughly between about 0.9 and 9.5 billion PBMCs.

CDR1 and CDR2, per the germline V gene, are MGHRA and YSYEKL. Reading from cysteine to phenylalanine, the CDR3 counts 17 amino acids. Only CDR3 DNA is held: 51 bases, read in frame from base 1. V is pruned by 1 base and J by 6 bases, leaving 6 bases of the junction without a gene match. CD8 naive samples were obtained by positive selection for CCR7 among CD45RO-negative cells, yielding a CD45RA+CCR7+ population from which TemRA cells were excluded. Donors were healthy HIV-negative adults with no recently reported acute infections or vaccinations. Every donor was a Caucasian adult residing in Nashville, Tennessee, USA. After blood collection by leukapheresis, PBMCs were isolated using Ficoll-Histopaque density gradient centrifugation and then cryopreserved in the vapor phase of liquid nitrogen. Analytical flow cytometry was used to check the purity and quantity of each magnetically sorted T cell population. From each sorted fraction, genomic DNA was isolated and quantified by UV absorbance on a Nanodrop 2000c.

The research as a whole found: Rarefaction of sorted-subset datasets indicated incomplete sequencing despite the large sequencing depth. Sharing across a few donors was observed for about 5% of naive CD4, under 4% of naive CD8, about 2.3% of memory CD4, and roughly 0.4% of memory CD8 clonotypes. Naive subsets generally had larger estimated clonotype richness than memory subsets. Pairwise subsampling indicated that sequencing depth was expected to affect the degree of clonotype sharing among donors. The small number of donors limited the genetic and exposure-history diversity represented. Sampling was restricted to blood, and TCR repertoires in tissues likely differ from the TCR repertoires found in blood. Compared with non-shared clonotypes, clonotypes shared by all four sorted-subset donors had higher generation probabilities.

The sequence came from a young man in good health. Some clones in this sample may be carry-over from other donors' samples. The V and J segments used are TRBV4-1 and TRBJ2-3, with 14 middle bases fitting TRBD2. Input material: naive CD8+ T cells from PBMCs. The sample's cell subset or site label, decoded: CD45RA+CCR7+. The CDR3 sequence is CASSQVGLAGGLDTQYF. The nucleotides read TGCGCCAGCAGCCAAGTCGGACTAGCGGGAGGTCTGGATACGCAGTATTTT.